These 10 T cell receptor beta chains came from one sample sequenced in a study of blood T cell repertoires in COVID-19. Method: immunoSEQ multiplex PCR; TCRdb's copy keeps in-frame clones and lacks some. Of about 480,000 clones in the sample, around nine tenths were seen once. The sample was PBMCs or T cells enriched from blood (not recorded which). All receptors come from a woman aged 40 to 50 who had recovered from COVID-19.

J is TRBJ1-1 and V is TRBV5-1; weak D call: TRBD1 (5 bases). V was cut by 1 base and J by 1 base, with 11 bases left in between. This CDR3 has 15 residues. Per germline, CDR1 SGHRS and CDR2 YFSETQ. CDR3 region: CASSLISRANTEAFF. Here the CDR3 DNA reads TGCGCCAGCAGCTTGATTAGCAGGGCGAACACTGAAGCTTTCTTT. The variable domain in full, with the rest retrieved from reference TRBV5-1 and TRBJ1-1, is KAGVTQTPRYLIKTRGQQVTLSCSPISGHRSVSWYQQTPGQGLQFLFEYFSETQRNKGNFPGRFSGRQFSNSRSEMNVSTLELGDSALYLCASSLISRANTEAFFGQGTRLTVV.

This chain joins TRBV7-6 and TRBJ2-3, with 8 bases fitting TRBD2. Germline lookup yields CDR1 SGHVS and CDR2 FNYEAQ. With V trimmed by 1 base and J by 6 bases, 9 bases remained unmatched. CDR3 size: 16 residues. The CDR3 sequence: CASSLVLGGRMDTQYF. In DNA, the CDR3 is TGTGCCAGCAGCTTAGTGTTAGGCGGGAGGATGGATACGCAGTATTTT.

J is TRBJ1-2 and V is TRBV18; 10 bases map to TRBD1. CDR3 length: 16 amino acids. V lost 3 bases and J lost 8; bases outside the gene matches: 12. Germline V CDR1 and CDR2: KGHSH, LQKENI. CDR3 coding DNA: TGTGCCAGCTCACCCTCCCTGACAGGGGGCGCAGACGGCTACACCTTC. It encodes CASSPSLTGGADGYTF.

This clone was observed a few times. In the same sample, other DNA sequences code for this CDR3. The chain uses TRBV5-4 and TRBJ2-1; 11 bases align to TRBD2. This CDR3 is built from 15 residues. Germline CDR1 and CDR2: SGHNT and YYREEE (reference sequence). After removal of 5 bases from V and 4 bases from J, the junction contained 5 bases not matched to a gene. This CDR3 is CASSLTSGTYNEQFF. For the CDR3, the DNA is TGTGCCAGCAGTCTGACTAGCGGGACATACAATGAGCAGTTCTTC.

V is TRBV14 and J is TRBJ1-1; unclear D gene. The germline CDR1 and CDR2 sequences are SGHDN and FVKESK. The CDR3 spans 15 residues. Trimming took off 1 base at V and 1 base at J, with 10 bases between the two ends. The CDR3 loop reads CASSQGPTKNTEAFF. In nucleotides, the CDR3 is TGTGCCAGCAGCCAAGGGCCAACTAAGAACACTGAAGCTTTCTTT.

CDR3 residues: CASSPPGQRHSGNTIYF. In DNA form, the CDR3 reads TGTGCCAGCTCACCACCGGGACAGAGACATTCTGGAAACACCATATATTTT. The gene calls are TRBV18 and TRBJ1-3, with 7 positions matching TRBD1. With V trimmed by 0 bases and J by 1 base, 6 bases remained unmatched. This CDR3 has 17 residues. Germline loops: CDR1 KGHSH, CDR2 LQKENI. Full variable domain (remainder filled in from reference TRBV18 and TRBJ1-3): NAGVMQNPRHLVRRRGQEARLRCSPMKGHSHVYWYRQLPEEGLKFMVYLQKENIIDESGMPKERFSAEFPKEGPSILRIQQVVRGDSAAYFCASSPPGQRHSGNTIYFGEGSWLTVV.

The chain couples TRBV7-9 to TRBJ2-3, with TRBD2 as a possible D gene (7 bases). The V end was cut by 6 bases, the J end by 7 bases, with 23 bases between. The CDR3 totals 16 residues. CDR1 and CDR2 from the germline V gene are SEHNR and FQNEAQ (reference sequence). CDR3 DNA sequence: TGTGCCAGCAGTCCCACAAGGGGGGGGAGTGGGAATACGCAGTATTTT. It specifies CASSPTRGGSGNTQYF.

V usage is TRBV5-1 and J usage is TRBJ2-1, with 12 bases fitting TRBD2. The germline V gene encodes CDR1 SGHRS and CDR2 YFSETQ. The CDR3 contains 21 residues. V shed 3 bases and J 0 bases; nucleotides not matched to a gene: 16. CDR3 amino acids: CASSSPLAGGPRSSSYNEQFF. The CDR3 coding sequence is TGCGCCAGCAGCTCCCCACTAGCGGGAGGCCCTAGATCGAGCTCCTACAATGAGCAGTTCTTC.

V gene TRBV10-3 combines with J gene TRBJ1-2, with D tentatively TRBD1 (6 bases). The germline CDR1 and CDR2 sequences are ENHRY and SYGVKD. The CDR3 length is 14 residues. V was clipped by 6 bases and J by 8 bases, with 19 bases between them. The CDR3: CAIRPYRDSGGYTF. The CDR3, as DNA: TGTGCCATCAGACCATACAGGGATAGTGGCGGCTACACCTTC.

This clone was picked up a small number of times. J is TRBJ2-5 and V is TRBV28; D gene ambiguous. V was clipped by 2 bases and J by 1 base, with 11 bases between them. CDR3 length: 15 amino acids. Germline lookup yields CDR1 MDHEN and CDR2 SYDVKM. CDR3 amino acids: CASSLGPSSQETQYF. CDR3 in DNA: TGTGCCAGCAGTTTAGGGCCATCTTCCCAAGAGACCCAGTACTTC.